This T cell receptor (beta chain) is from a study of T cells in Graves' hyperthyroidism and ophthalmopathy. Study-level points and caveats: Ophthalmopathy was distinguished from stable hyperthyroidism by 13 V-J signatures. Blood shared most expanded thyroid clonotypes above 0.001.

Patients aged 18 to 65 had newly diagnosed hyperthyroidism that had lasted under 2 months. Diagnoses rested on clinical symptoms, serum thyroxine and TRAb, thyroid ultrasound and orbital computed tomography. Amplification of TCR beta CDR3 regions used RNA as the template. With the HTBI primer set, the TCR CDR3 went through a first round of RT-PCR. TCRdb used MiXCR to reprocess the multiplex PCR reads, holding one entry per CDR3 protein. In the table there are about 360,000 distinct CDR3 sequences, less than 15% of which are singletons. Notes on this clonotype: Its antigen is still unknown.

The germline gives CDR1 DFQATT, CDR2 SNEGSKA (reference sequence). Between the trimmed V and J ends, which lost 4 bases and 13 bases, there was a span of 13 bases. This CDR3 is built from 11 residues. This chain uses TRBV20-1 with TRBJ2-2, with a possible D match to TRBD2 (6 bases). The sample taken for sequencing was blood. The source of this sequence is a woman aged 18-35 years with Graves' hyperthyroidism. Written as DNA, the CDR3 is TGCAGTGCTAAGGGTTTGCGGGGGCTGTTTTTT. It translates to CSAKGLRGLFF.